One T cell receptor (beta chain) is described in this entry. The germline gene is not matched at one end of the junction; a read error may be the cause. The data are from a study of blood T cell repertoires in COVID-19. Authors' methods: It was from reference gene primer amplification that nucleated cell counts were estimated. The data were produced by immunoSEQ multiplex PCR, yet TCRdb's version contains in-frame clones alone and is incomplete. V and J calls and clone size are given by that table; D and trimming were obtained from the DNA. The repertoire has 110,000 to 150,000 clones, almost 90% of them found once; the top ten carry 1.5% to 1.7%. Germline CDR1 is SSHAT and CDR2 is FNYEAQ (reference sequence). The CDR3 has 15 residues.

The sequence was obtained from an older woman with acute or convalescent COVID-19. The chain joins TRBV7-7 to TRBJ2-3; no clear D. Source material: peripheral blood. CDR3 sequence: CASSLGDGSTDTQYF. As DNA, the CDR3 is TGTGCTAGCAGCTTGGGCGATGGGAGCACAGATACGCAGTATTTT.